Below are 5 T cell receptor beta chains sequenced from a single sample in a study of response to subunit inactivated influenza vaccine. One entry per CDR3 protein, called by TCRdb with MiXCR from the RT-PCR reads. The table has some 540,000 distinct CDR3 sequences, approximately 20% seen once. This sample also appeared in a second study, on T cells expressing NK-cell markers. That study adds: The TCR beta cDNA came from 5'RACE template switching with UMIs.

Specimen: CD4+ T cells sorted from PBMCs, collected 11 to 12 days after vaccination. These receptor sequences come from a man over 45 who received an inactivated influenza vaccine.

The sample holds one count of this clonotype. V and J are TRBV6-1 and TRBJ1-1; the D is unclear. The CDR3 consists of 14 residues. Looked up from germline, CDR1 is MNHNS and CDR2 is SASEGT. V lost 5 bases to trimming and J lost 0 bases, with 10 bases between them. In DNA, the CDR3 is TGTGCCAGCAGTACAAGGTCGGTGAACACTGAAGCTTTCTTT. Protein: CASSTRSVNTEAFF.

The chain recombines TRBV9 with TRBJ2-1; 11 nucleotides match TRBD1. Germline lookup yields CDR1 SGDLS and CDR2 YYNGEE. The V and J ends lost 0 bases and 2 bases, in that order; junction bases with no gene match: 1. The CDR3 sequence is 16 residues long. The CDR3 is CASSVAGQGAYNEQFF. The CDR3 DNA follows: TGTGCCAGCAGCGTAGCGGGACAGGGGGCCTACAATGAGCAGTTCTTC.

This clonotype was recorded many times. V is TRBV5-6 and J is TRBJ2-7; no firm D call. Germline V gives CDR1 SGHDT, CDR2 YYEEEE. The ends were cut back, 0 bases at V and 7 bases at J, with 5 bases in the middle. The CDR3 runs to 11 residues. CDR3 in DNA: TGTGCCAGCAGCTTGGCCAGGGAGCAGTACTTC. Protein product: CASSLAREQYF.

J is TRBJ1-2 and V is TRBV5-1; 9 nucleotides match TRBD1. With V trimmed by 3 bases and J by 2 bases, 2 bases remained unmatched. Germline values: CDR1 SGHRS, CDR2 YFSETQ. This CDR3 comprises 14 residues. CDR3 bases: TGCGCCAGCAGCTACGGACAGGGGAACTATGGCTACACCTTC. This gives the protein CASSYGQGNYGYTF.

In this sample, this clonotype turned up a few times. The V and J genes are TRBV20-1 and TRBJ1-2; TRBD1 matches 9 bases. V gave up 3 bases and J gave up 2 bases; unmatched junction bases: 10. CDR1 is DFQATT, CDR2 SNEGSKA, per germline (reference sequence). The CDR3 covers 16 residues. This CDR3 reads CSARGDRGNGNYGYTF. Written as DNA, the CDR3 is TGCAGTGCTAGGGGAGACAGGGGGAATGGAAACTATGGCTACACCTTC.